The source of this TCR beta chain is a study of blood T cell repertoires in COVID-19 (dated by TCRdb to about 2020). In the study overall: Samples covering the acute and convalescent phases of COVID-19 were provided by collaborators in the United States, Italy and Spain. HLA class I and class II types, where available, came from metadata supplied by the sample provider rather than from assay-based typing. The sample metadata nearly always contained a de-identified subject ID, COVID-19 status, age in years and sex. The prospective study material was composed of cDNA or gDNA derived from T cells, B-cell-depleted T cells, or PBMCs. Samples came from the ongoing ImmuneRACE study (first 160 participants) plus 1,254 subjects from 6 global collaborators. The repertoires were made available in a free public database intended to serve as a resource for research on the immune response to SARS-CoV-2. Subjects who had been exposed to COVID-19, were actively infected with it, or had recovered from it provided the deeply sampled blood TCRbeta repertoires that made up the dataset. The investigation overall reported the following: The quantity of clinical and demographic metadata differed by source and by participant and was supplied without curation.

With regard to this clone: The antigen it recognizes is unknown. No much larger clone is present one base from it, and per-base qualities are unavailable.

The collaborating institutions used their own protocols to collect whole blood in K2EDTA tubes. Collaborator samples were shipped for TCRbeta analysis as frozen whole blood, isolated PBMCs, or DNA extracted from either sample type. At the junction V is shortened by 0 bases and J by 4 bases, with 15 bases in between. Including the terminal cysteine and phenylalanine, the CDR3 comprises 16 residues. The read is trimmed to its CDR3 DNA, 48 bases read in frame from base 1. Sequences SGDLS (CDR1) and YYNGEE (CDR2) are obtained from the germline V gene. TCRbeta CDR3 regions were amplified from genomic DNA by means of the immunoSEQ Assay, a bias-controlled multiplex PCR. The paper's processing steps were these. The number of nucleated cells in each sample was estimated from the amplification of reference gene primers within the assay. Sequence reads were collapsed and filtered to measure the absolute abundance of every unique TCRbeta CDR3 rearrangement. For each sample, productive Simpson clonality was calculated as the square root of Simpson's diversity index over productive rearrangements. This is the immuneACCESS table as TCRdb keeps it, with only in-frame sequences that have V and J called. A part of the clones is gone; compared with another copy, unresolved V genes explain less than half, and the rest is unexplained. The V and J calls and the clone size are those of that table, but D and trimming were determined from the DNA. The table for this sample lists around 37,000 clones; 90% of them were counted only once. The top ten hold 25% of the sample.

The sample comprised peripheral blood. The TCR originated in a man in his sixties with active or convalescent COVID-19. The V and J segments used are TRBV9 and TRBJ2-3, with the D segment identity uncertain. Read as DNA, the sequence is TGTGCCAGCAGCGTAGATGAGAACAGCAAATCAGATACGCAGTATTTT. It translates to CASSVDENSKSDTQYF.